These T cell receptor beta chains were read from a single sample in a study of patients and donors after allogeneic stem cell transplantation. TCRdb re-called the RT-PCR reads through MiXCR, storing one row per CDR3 protein. The table lists roughly 880,000 distinct CDR3 sequences, 15% to 20% of them singletons. Sequences were obtained from blood, either unsorted or a sorted T cell fraction (not recorded which). Receptors originate from a human donor who was either an allogeneic HSCT recipient or a stem cell or donor lymphocyte infusion donor (not recorded which). It is not recorded whose cells these are; they may come from a transplant donor. Each CDR3 is given with its conserved first and last residue.

J gene,V gene,CDR3 protein
TRBJ1-5,TRBV2,CASRSGGAGQPQHF
TRBJ2-7,TRBV5-5,CASSLSRGLSYEQYF
TRBJ2-7,TRBV4-2,CASSQEGLAGRYEQYF
TRBJ1-1,TRBV28,CASSPPRTGLAEAFF
TRBJ2-7,TRBV2,CASSTGPVGEQYF
TRBJ2-1,TRBV7-2,CASSTGTKFYNEQFF
TRBJ2-5,TRBV30,CAWSNREGRETQYF
TRBJ2-3,TRBV7-6,CASSLLARTKLDTQYF
TRBJ1-2,TRBV5-1,CASRGSGVPNYGYTF
TRBJ2-5,TRBV7-9,CASSLVAGPQETQYF
TRBJ1-1,TRBV7-8,CASSLARLGNTEAFF
TRBJ2-1,TRBV11-2,CASSLLRGGGGYNEQFF
TRBJ2-3,TRBV7-2,CASSLFRGEYTDTQYF
TRBJ2-7,TRBV3-1,CASSTRTAYEQYF
TRBJ2-2,TRBV12-3/TRBV12-4,CASNIGRGDTGELFF
TRBJ2-7,TRBV9,CASSTLGDLYEQYF
TRBJ1-2,TRBV6-5,CASSYSQGTTKSYTF
TRBJ1-1,TRBV24-1,CATSGQAATEAFF
TRBJ2-7,TRBV3-1,CASSPNREPYEQYF
TRBJ2-1,TRBV11-1,CASSLAAYGYNEQFF
TRBJ2-5,TRBV6-1,CASRGQGAYQETQYF
TRBJ2-2,TRBV10-2,CASSESGAGLANTGELFF
TRBJ2-1,TRBV7-6,CASSPQQGGTYNEQFF
TRBJ2-1,TRBV12-3/TRBV12-4,CASSLGPSGWYEQFF
TRBJ2-7,TRBV6-5,CASSYISGTSYEQYF
TRBJ2-5,TRBV7-9,CASSSRTVQETQYF
TRBJ2-3,TRBV6-1,CASSPRDRVTDTQYF